Below, one T cell receptor (beta chain) is given with its context. The target of this receptor is not known. Base-call qualities are not available, and no considerably larger clone is one nucleotide away. The immunoSEQ Assay was the method used to sequence TCRbeta CDR3 regions. After extraction, genomic DNA underwent amplification by bias-controlled multiplex PCR, followed by high-throughput sequencing. The study's processing was this. Collapsing and filtering of sequences were performed to quantify the absolute abundance of each unique TCRbeta CDR3 region. T cell fraction was estimated by normalizing TCRbeta template counts to usable DNA, which was measured by amplifying reference genes present in all nucleated cells. Repertoire TCRs were annotated as SARS-CoV-2-specific by exact matching of V gene, CDR3 amino acid sequence and J gene to a known reactive TCR set. The reference SARS-CoV-2 TCR set was obtained from MIRA and was filtered for enrichment in COVID-19-positive ImmuneCODE repertoires, whereby public or cross-reactive TCRs were removed. Using the MIRA antigens, annotated TCRs were further analysed by specific ORF or by position within an ORF. Breadth was defined as the number of annotated unique rearrangements divided by the total number of unique productive rearrangements, and depth was defined as the summed frequency of the annotated unique rearrangements. Group comparisons of TCR breadth used two-sided Wilcoxon rank-sum tests. TCRdb holds this immuneACCESS table with in-frame rearrangements only. Some clones are missing; in checked studies, unresolved V genes explain under half, and the rest has no known cause. V and J calls and clone size are copied from that table; D and trimming were computed from the DNA. For this sample the table gives about half a million clones, of which about nine tenths were detected only once. In total, the top ten clones hold about 1.5% of the sample.

The intended sense of this specimen's treatment or condition label: 15 to 20 received Ad26.COV2.S at low or high dose, single or two shots; about 5 received placebo; per-sample allocation not given. For vaccine and placebo recipients, repertoires were sequenced using samples collected on day 63 after the first injection. Between 29 July and 7 August 2020, Cohort 1b enrolled about two dozen adults aged 18-55 years at one site in Boston, USA. Ad26.COV2.S consisted of a replication-incompetent adenovirus type 26 vector by which a prefusion-stabilized SARS-CoV-2 spike protein from the original Wuhan strain was expressed. These data belong to a study of Ad26.COV2.S vaccination and SARS-CoV-2 variants (dated by TCRdb to the early 2020s). Describing the broader study: Vaccine-arm donors came from COV1001, a multicentre, randomized, double-blind, placebo-controlled phase I-IIa trial of Ad26.COV2.S in healthy adults. Ad26.COV2.S was administered intramuscularly at 5 x 10^10 or 1 x 10^11 viral particles, either as a single shot or as two shots given 56 days apart. TCRbeta repertoire sequencing served as the tool for gauging how specific and how broad the SARS-CoV-2-reactive T cell receptors were following Ad26.COV2.S vaccination. The TCR-sequenced set comprised about 32 samples: 19 Ad26.COV2.S vaccine recipients, 5 placebo recipients and 8 SARS-CoV-2 convalescent individuals. Trial participants were randomized into five groups of five, in which low-dose or high-dose Ad26.COV2.S was given once or twice, or placebo was given on both occasions. Investigators did not know the trial group allocation while performing experiments and assessing outcomes.

General findings and caveats noted by the study authors: Non-spike TCR breadth was comparable between vaccine and placebo recipients, consistent with the vaccine containing only spike. After vaccination, spike-specific CD8+ and CD4+ T cell responses were reported to show substantial breadth. Compared with placebo recipients, Ad26.COV2.S recipients showed higher spike-specific TCR breadth (P = 0.0014). Comparing responses between vaccine doses or regimens was not something the study was powered to do. It was noted by the authors that total T cell responses may have been underestimated by the TCR breadth and depth analyses.

V is cut by 6 bases and J by 1 base, and the space between the germline ends is 9 bases. The CDR3, cysteine through phenylalanine, is 13 amino acids long. Left in the record is the CDR3 DNA by itself, 39 bases read in frame from the first base. The germline V gene (reference sequence) specifies LGHDT as CDR1 and YNNKEL as CDR2. This clonotype was obtained from a person aged 18-65 years who received the Ad26.COV2.S COVID-19 vaccine or a placebo. The chain is made from TRBV3-1 (or the pseudogene TRBV3-2) and TRBJ1-1, with no reliable assignment of the D segment. The source material was peripheral blood, sampled in a trial of Ad26.COV2.S vaccine versus placebo. The CDR3 has the sequence CASRRSGNTEAFF. The DNA sequence is TGTGCCAGCAGGAGAAGCGGGAACACTGAAGCTTTCTTT.